This TCR beta chain comes out of a study of neurological immune-mediated disorders. Study observations and caveats: When repertoires were grouped phylogenetically, those of 18 of 34 multiple sclerosis patients fell into one related-CDR3 cluster, a possible signature.

This clonotype showed up many times. Its antigen is not identified. The V gene lost 0 bases and the J gene lost 8 bases, with 10 bases spanning the gap. The CDR3 runs to 12 residues. The germline gives CDR1 DFQATT, CDR2 SNEGSKA (reference sequence). TCRdb recomputed calls from the 5' RACE reads with MiXCR, one row per CDR3 protein. Of roughly 100,000 distinct CDR3 sequences listed, around 3.6% are singletons. Sequenced sample: PBMCs. The receptor comes from a woman between 50 and 59 years old with multiple sclerosis. This chain connects TRBV20-1 to TRBJ1-1; D is unresolved. The CDR3 bases are TGCAGTGCTAGAGAGGAACTCCCCGAAGCTTTCTTT. It encodes CSAREELPEAFF.